The 29 T cell receptor beta chains in this list originate from one sample, sequenced in a study of blood T cell repertoires in COVID-19 (dated by TCRdb to about 2020). The library was built by means of the immunoSEQ multiplex PCR assay. Held by TCRdb, this immuneACCESS table contains in-frame sequences only and omits some clones. Under half of the omission traces to an unresolved V gene where checked; the cause of the rest is unknown. The sample records under 200,000 clones, 70% to 85% of which are singletons. The ten biggest clones cover under 20% of the sample. Sample: PBMCs or T cells enriched from blood (not recorded which). These receptors were taken from a woman aged 65 to 85 in a cohort exposed to, infected with or recovered from COVID-19 (not recorded which).

The gene calls are TRBV18 and TRBJ1-1; possible D gene TRBD1, 5 bases. The CDR3 is made up of 15 amino acids. Germline CDR1 reads KGHSH; CDR2 reads LQKENI. Trimming removed 2 bases at V and 2 bases at J, with 12 bases between. CDR3 protein: CASSPREGPNTEAFF. The CDR3 nucleotides read TGTGCCAGCTCACCAAGGGAGGGACCTAACACTGAAGCTTTCTTT.

The table lists this clone with a few counts. The chain links TRBV28 to TRBJ1-2; D is possibly TRBD1 (6 bases). The CDR3 totals 15 residues. Germline CDR1 MDHEN, CDR2 SYDVKM. Trimming took 5 bases from V and 0 from J, leaving 13 bases between them. The CDR3 DNA reads as TGTGCCAGCAGTACCTCAAGACAGGCTAACTATGGCTACACCTTC. Translated: CASSTSRQANYGYTF.

This clone has just one count. This chain links TRBV28 with TRBJ1-2; D unresolved. There are 13 residues in the CDR3. Germline V gene data show CDR1 as MDHEN and CDR2 as SYDVKM. V was cut by 5 bases and J by 3 bases, with 10 bases left in between. The CDR3 loop is CASSTPTDYGYTF. The DNA of the CDR3 is TGTGCCAGCAGTACTCCCACAGACTATGGCTACACCTTC.

The chain recombines TRBV28 with TRBJ1-2, with a weak D call TRBD1 (6 bases). V was trimmed by 5 bases and J by 7 bases, leaving 29 bases between them. Germline CDR1 reads MDHEN; CDR2 reads SYDVKM. The CDR3 consists of 18 residues. CDR3 nucleotide sequence: TGTGCCAGCAGTCCCCTGGGACAACTATGGGCCACAGAAGGTGGCTACACCTTC. Protein sequence: CASSPLGQLWATEGGYTF.

This clone was picked up a small number of times. This chain joins TRBV12-2 and TRBJ1-3; TRBD1, the table's D call, was not compared with the DNA. TRBV12-2 is a pseudogene locus. CDR3 length: 13 residues. Here the CDR3 DNA reads TGTGCAAGTCGCCCTGGACAGGAAGACACCATATATTTT. Translated, it gives CASRPGQEDTIYF.

This clone appeared a few times. The V and J genes are TRBV2 and TRBJ1-5; D unclear. The CDR3 consists of 14 residues. Germline CDR1 and CDR2: SNHLY and FYNNEI. V lost 4 bases and J lost 2, with 9 bases in between. CDR3 sequence: CASSGPQGNQPQHF. Written as DNA, the CDR3 is TGTGCCAGCAGTGGCCCCCAGGGCAATCAGCCCCAGCATTTT.

The V call is TRBV6-4, the J call TRBJ2-1; 10 bases agree with TRBD1. Germline V gives CDR1 MRHNA, CDR2 SNTAGT. J lost 7 bases, V lost 6 bases, and 12 bases had no gene match. The length of the CDR3 is 16 residues. The CDR3 nucleotides are TGTGCCAGCAGGACATTGACAGGGGGCAAGAAGAATGAGCAGTTCTTC. Its translation is CASRTLTGGKKNEQFF.

V gene TRBV28 combines with J gene TRBJ2-7; 10 nucleotides align to TRBD1. Germline trimming cut 5 bases from V and 5 bases from J; bases unmatched to any gene: 6. Germline V gene sequence: CDR1 MDHEN, CDR2 SYDVKM. This CDR3 comprises 14 residues. The CDR3 here is CASSERQGADEQYF. CDR3 nucleotides: TGTGCCAGCAGTGAACGACAGGGGGCGGACGAGCAGTACTTC.

The V call is TRBV19, the J call TRBJ2-1; TRBD2 matches at 11 bases. V trimming: 4 bases; J trimming: 7 bases; junction bases outside the gene matches: 9. Germline CDR1 and CDR2: LNHDA and SQIVND (reference sequence). The CDR3 spans 16 residues. CDR3: CASSTLSGRVGNEQFF. Here the CDR3 DNA reads TGTGCCAGTAGTACCCTTAGCGGGAGGGTCGGGAATGAGCAGTTCTTC.

The V and J genes are TRBV11-2 and TRBJ2-1, with TRBD2 identical over 9 bases. There are 15 residues in the CDR3. Trimming at V came to 1 base and at J to 6 bases, leaving 4 bases not matched to a gene. The V gene's germline CDR1 is SGHAT and CDR2 FQNNGV. CDR3 protein: CASSLGSSGANEQFF. The DNA of the CDR3 is TGTGCCAGCAGCTTAGGATCTAGCGGGGCCAATGAGCAGTTCTTC.

The chain employs TRBV4-1 and TRBJ2-7, with D perhaps TRBD1 (6 bases). The length of the CDR3 is 15 residues. The germline V gene has CDR1 MGHRA and CDR2 YSYEKL. Trimming left V 4 bases short and J 5 bases short, with 18 bases between. The CDR3 here is CASSLTSTGDHEQYF. CDR3 nucleotides: TGCGCCAGCAGCCTAACTTCGACAGGTGACCACGAGCAGTACTTC.

The V and J genes are TRBV5-1 and TRBJ2-7; 11 nucleotides line up with TRBD2. With V trimmed by 2 bases and J by 10 bases, 11 bases remained unmatched. Germline loops: CDR1 SGHRS, CDR2 YFSETQ. CDR3 length: 15 residues. In DNA, the CDR3 is TGCGCCAGCAGCTTCCTGACTAGCGGGACGGTAGTACAGTACTTC. It yields the protein CASSFLTSGTVVQYF.

The DNA of the CDR3 is TGTGCCAGCTCACCTCAGGGCTATGGCTACACCTTC. This gives the protein CASSPQGYGYTF. This chain joins TRBV18 and TRBJ1-2; TRBD1 is a possible D gene (5 bases). The germline V gene encodes CDR1 KGHSH and CDR2 LQKENI. V shed 3 bases and J shed 4 bases, with 6 bases lying between them. This CDR3 is built from 12 residues.

The count of this clone is one. In nucleotides, the CDR3 is TGCGCCAGCAGCCTAGAGACCCAGGGCGTCGCTTTCTTT. Encoded protein: CASSLETQGVAFF. The chain recombines TRBV5-1 with TRBJ1-1, with D possibly matching TRBD1 (5 bases). The CDR3 totals 13 residues. Deletions cut 4 bases from V and 11 bases from J, with 18 bases between. The germline V gene encodes CDR1 SGHRS and CDR2 YFSETQ.

V gene TRBV24-1 combines with J gene TRBJ1-2; D remains unclear. Germline lookup yields CDR1 KGHDR and CDR2 SFDVKD. The CDR3 has 15 residues. Trimming left V 4 bases short and J 1 base short, with 12 bases between. The CDR3 DNA follows: TGTGCCACCAGTGACAGGACTGGCTATAACTATGGCTACACCTTC. Protein sequence: CATSDRTGYNYGYTF.

The chain is built from TRBV10-2 and TRBJ2-2, with D tentatively TRBD1 (6 bases). V lost 7 bases and J 3 bases, leaving 18 bases between the germline ends. The germline V gene has CDR1 WSHSY and CDR2 SAAADI. The CDR3 totals 16 residues. As DNA, the CDR3 is TGCGCCAGCACCATACCTCGGGCAGGGGACACCGGGGAGCTGTTTTTT. Translating it yields CASTIPRAGDTGELFF.

The V and J genes are TRBV28 and TRBJ2-3; 8 bases align to TRBD1. The trim removed 4 bases at V and 2 bases at J, leaving 8 bases unmatched. Germline-derived CDR1 and CDR2 are MDHEN and SYDVKM. The CDR3 spans 16 residues. The CDR3 sequence: CASSSPGTGITDTQYF. DNA for the CDR3: TGTGCCAGCAGTTCGCCCGGGACAGGTATCACAGATACGCAGTATTTT.

Written as DNA, the CDR3 is TGTGCCAGCAGATATTCCGACAGGGATAATCAGCCCCAGCATTTT. Translating gives CASRYSDRDNQPQHF. The rearrangement uses TRBV28 and TRBJ1-5, with 7 bases matching TRBD1. Germline V gene sequence: CDR1 MDHEN, CDR2 SYDVKM. The J segment lost 4 bases and the V segment lost 6 bases, leaving 9 bases of the junction unmatched. CDR3 length: 15 amino acids. Combining the CDR3 with reference TRBV28 and TRBJ1-5 gives the whole variable domain DVKVTQSSRYLVKRTGEKVFLECVQDMDHENMFWYRQDPGLGLRLIYFSYDVKMKEKGDIPEGYSVSREKKERFSLILESASTNQTSMYLCASRYSDRDNQPQHFGDGTRLSIL.

CDR3 in amino acids: CASSSLQGLNYGYTF. Written as DNA, the CDR3 is TGCGCCAGCAGCTCGTTACAGGGGCTCAACTATGGCTACACCTTC. The rearrangement links TRBV5-1 to TRBJ1-2; 7 bases agree with TRBD1. V shed 3 bases, J shed 2 bases, and the junction held 7 bases outside the gene matches. This CDR3 is 15 amino acids long. The germline V gene encodes CDR1 SGHRS and CDR2 YFSETQ. The variable domain in full, with the rest retrieved from reference TRBV5-1 and TRBJ1-2, is KAGVTQTPRYLIKTRGQQVTLSCSPISGHRSVSWYQQTPGQGLQFLFEYFSETQRNKGNFPGRFSGRQFSNSRSEMNVSTLELGDSALYLCASSSLQGLNYGYTFGSGTRLTVV.

J is TRBJ2-5 and V is TRBV5-6, with TRBD1 matching over 7 bases. The length of the CDR3 is 16 residues. Germline CDR1 and CDR2: SGHDT and YYEEEE. J gave up 4 bases and V 4 bases, and 13 bases lay outside the gene matches. CDR3 DNA sequence: TGTGCCAGCAGCGAAGCCGGGACAGTTAATCGAGAGACCCAGTACTTC. It translates to CASSEAGTVNRETQYF.

The chain uses TRBV4-2 and TRBJ1-3, with a tentative D call TRBD1 (6 bases). This CDR3 contains 17 residues. Looked up from germline, CDR1 is LGHNA and CDR2 is YNFKEQ. Trimming removed 0 bases at V and 0 bases at J, with 12 bases between. For the CDR3, the DNA is TGTGCCAGCAGCCAAGAAGTAGGGACACGCTCTGGAAACACCATATATTTT. Amino acid sequence: CASSQEVGTRSGNTIYF.

The chain has TRBV7-9 and TRBJ1-2, with 8 bases aligning to TRBD1. The CDR3 runs to 13 residues. Looked up from germline, CDR1 is SEHNR and CDR2 is FQNEAQ (reference sequence). V was clipped by 5 bases and J by 4 bases; unmatched bases: 3. The CDR3 reads CASSGQGLYGYTF. The CDR3 DNA reads TGTGCCAGCAGCGGACAGGGACTCTATGGCTACACCTTC.

The chain uses TRBV5-1 and TRBJ1-1; possible D gene TRBD1, 5 bases. The CDR3 is made up of 17 amino acids. Deletions cut 2 bases from V and 0 bases from J, with 17 bases between. Germline CDR1 reads SGHRS; CDR2 reads YFSETQ. This CDR3 reads CASSFSPGAGMNTEAFF. CDR3 DNA sequence: TGCGCCAGCAGCTTCTCCCCTGGGGCAGGAATGAACACTGAAGCTTTCTTT.

J is TRBJ2-3 and V is TRBV4-3; 7 bases are a match to TRBD1. The CDR3 covers 16 residues. CDR1 and CDR2 (germline): LGHNA, YSLEER. V lost 0 bases, J lost 2 bases, and 5 bases stayed unmatched. CDR3 DNA sequence: TGCGCCAGCAGCCAAGATTTGGGACAGTTCACAGATACGCAGTATTTT. Its protein product is CASSQDLGQFTDTQYF.

This chain uses TRBV2 with TRBJ1-3; 7 nucleotides match TRBD1. Germline V CDR1 and CDR2: SNHLY, FYNNEI. This CDR3 contains 14 residues. The V and J ends lost 5 bases and 7 bases, in that order; junction bases with no gene match: 8. The CDR3 spells CASSQQGKGNTIYF. In DNA, the CDR3 is TGTGCCAGCAGTCAACAGGGGAAAGGGAACACCATATATTTT.

The V gene is TRBV11-2, the J gene TRBJ2-7; D is possibly TRBD1 (5 bases). The V and J ends lost 7 bases and 3 bases respectively, with 16 bases between them. There are 14 residues in the CDR3. CDR1 is SGHAT, CDR2 FQNNGV, per germline. Here the CDR3 reads CASTGPPNYYEQYF. DNA of the CDR3: TGTGCCAGCACAGGGCCGCCTAACTACTACGAGCAGTACTTC.

This clone was found a few times. The V call is TRBV28, the J call TRBJ2-7, with D maybe TRBD2 (5 bases). The CDR3 contains 16 residues. Germline CDR1 is MDHEN and CDR2 is SYDVKM. Trimming left V 5 bases short and J 3 bases short, with 20 bases between. The CDR3 nucleotides read TGTGCCAGCAGTACCCCGCCTGCCGGACTTGACTACGAGCAGTACTTC. Protein: CASSTPPAGLDYEQYF.

CDR3 nucleotides: TGTGCCAGCAGCTTGTCGACTAGCGGGAGAAAGGCCCAGTACTTC. The encoded protein is CASSLSTSGRKAQYF. The chain has TRBV7-9 and TRBJ2-5; 12 nucleotides line up with TRBD2. The germline gives CDR1 SEHNR, CDR2 FQNEAQ (reference sequence). This CDR3 spans 15 amino acids. J lost 9 bases, V lost 3 bases, and 8 bases had no gene match.

The chain carries TRBV28 and TRBJ1-4; possible D gene TRBD1, 6 bases. V was shortened by 10 bases and J by 5 bases, with 14 bases between the two germline ends. Germline loops: CDR1 MDHEN, CDR2 SYDVKM. The CDR3 totals 13 residues. CDR3 amino acids: CATLTGNNEKLFF. The DNA of the CDR3 is TGTGCCACCTTGACAGGAAACAATGAAAAACTGTTTTTT.